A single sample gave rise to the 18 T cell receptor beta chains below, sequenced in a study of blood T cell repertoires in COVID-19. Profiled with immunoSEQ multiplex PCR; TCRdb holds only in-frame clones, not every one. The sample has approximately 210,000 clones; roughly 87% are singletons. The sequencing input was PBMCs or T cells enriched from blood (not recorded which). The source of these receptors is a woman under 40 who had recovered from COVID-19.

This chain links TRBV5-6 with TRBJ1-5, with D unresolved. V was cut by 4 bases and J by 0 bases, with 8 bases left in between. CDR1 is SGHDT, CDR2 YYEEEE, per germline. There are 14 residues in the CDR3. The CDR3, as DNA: TGTGCCAGCAGCCCGCGGGGTAGCAATCAGCCCCAGCATTTT. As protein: CASSPRGSNQPQHF.

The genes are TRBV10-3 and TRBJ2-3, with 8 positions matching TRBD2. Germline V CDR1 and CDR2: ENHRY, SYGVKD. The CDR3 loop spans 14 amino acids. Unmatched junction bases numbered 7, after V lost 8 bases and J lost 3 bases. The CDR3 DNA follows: TGTGCCATCGGAACTAGCGGCGAGACAGATACGCAGTATTTT. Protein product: CAIGTSGETDTQYF.

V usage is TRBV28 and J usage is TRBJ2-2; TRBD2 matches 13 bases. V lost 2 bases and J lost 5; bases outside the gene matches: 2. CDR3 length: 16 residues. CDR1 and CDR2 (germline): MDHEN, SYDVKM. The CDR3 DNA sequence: TGTGCCAGCAGTTTAGAGACTAGCGGGGGGACCGGGGAGCTGTTTTTT. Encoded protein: CASSLETSGGTGELFF.

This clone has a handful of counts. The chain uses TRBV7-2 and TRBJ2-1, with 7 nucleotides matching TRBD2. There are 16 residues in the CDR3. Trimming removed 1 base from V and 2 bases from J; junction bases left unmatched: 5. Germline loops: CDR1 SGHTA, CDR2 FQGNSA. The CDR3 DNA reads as TGTGCCAGCAGCTTAGTTGCGGGAGTGACCTACAATGAGCAGTTCTTC. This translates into CASSLVAGVTYNEQFF. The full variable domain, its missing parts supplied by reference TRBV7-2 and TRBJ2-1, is GAGVSQSPSNKVTEKGKDVELRCDPISGHTALYWYRQSLGQGLEFLIYFQGNSAPDKSGLPSDRFSAERTGGSVSTLTIQRTQQEDSAVYLCASSLVAGVTYNEQFFGPGTRLTVL.

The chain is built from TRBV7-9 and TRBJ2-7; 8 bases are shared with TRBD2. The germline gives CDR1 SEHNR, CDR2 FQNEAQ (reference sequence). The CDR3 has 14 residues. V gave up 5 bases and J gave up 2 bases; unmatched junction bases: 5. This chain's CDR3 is CASSQPGLAYEQYF. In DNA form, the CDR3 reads TGTGCCAGCAGCCAACCGGGACTAGCCTACGAGCAGTACTTC.

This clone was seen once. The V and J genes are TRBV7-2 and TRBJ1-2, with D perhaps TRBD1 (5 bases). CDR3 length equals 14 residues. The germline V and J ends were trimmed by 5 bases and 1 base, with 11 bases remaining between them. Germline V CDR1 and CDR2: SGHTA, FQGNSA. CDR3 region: CASSLRGGNYGYTF. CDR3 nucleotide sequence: TGTGCCAGCAGCCTACGGGGGGGTAACTATGGCTACACCTTC.

In nucleotides, the CDR3 is TGTGCCATCAGTGAGTCGTCAGGAACAACCCGAAACACCATATATTTT. It is translated as CAISESSGTTRNTIYF. V usage is TRBV10-3 and J usage is TRBJ1-3; D uncertain. Trimming shortened V by 0 bases and J by 5 bases, and 14 bases separated the two germline ends. Germline loops: CDR1 ENHRY, CDR2 SYGVKD. The CDR3 extends over 16 amino acids.

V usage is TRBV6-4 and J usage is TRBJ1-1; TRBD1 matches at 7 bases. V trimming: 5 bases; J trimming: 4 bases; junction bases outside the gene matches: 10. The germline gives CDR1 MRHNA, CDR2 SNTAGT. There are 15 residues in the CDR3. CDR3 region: CASSPPRGMSTEAFF. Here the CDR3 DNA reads TGTGCCAGCAGTCCACCCAGGGGGATGTCCACTGAAGCTTTCTTT.

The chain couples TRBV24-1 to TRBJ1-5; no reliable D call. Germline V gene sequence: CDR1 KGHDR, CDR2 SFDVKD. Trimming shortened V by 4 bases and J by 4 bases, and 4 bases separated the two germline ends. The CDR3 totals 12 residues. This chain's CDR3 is CATSDLNQPQHF. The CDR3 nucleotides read TGTGCCACCAGTGACCTTAATCAGCCCCAGCATTTT.

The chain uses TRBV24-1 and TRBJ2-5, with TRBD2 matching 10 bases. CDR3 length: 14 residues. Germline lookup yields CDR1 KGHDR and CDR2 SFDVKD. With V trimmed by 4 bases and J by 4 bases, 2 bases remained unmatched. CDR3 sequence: CATSEAGGRETQYF. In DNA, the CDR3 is TGTGCCACCAGTGAAGCGGGGGGGCGAGAGACCCAGTACTTC.

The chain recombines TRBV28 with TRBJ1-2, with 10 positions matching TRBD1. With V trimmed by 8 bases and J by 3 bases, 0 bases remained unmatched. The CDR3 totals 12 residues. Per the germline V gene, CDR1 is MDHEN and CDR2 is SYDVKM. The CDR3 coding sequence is TGTGCCAGCGGACAGGGGGACTATGGCTACACCTTC. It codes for CASGQGDYGYTF.

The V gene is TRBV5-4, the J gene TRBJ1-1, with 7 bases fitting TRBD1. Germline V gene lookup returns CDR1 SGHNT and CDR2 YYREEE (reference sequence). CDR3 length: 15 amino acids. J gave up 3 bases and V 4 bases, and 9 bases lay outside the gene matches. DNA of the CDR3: TGTGCCAGCAGCCCGCAGCAGGGGGAGGACACTGAAGCTTTCTTT. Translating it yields CASSPQQGEDTEAFF.

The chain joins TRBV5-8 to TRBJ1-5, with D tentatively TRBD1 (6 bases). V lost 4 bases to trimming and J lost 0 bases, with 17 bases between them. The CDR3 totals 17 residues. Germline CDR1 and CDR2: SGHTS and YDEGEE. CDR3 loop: CASSNGLRGFSNQPQHF. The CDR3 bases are TGTGCCAGCAGCAACGGCCTCAGGGGATTTAGCAATCAGCCCCAGCATTTT.

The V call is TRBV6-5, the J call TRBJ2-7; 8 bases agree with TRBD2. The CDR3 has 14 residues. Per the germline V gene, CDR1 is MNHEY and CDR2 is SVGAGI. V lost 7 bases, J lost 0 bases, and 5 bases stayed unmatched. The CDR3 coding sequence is TGTGCCAGCACCGCGACTAGCGCCTCCTACGAGCAGTACTTC. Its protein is CASTATSASYEQYF.

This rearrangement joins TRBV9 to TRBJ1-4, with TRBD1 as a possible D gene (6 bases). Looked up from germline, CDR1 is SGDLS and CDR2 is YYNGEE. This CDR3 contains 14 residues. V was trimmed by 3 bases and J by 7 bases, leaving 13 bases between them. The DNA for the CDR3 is TGTGCCAGCAGCGCGGACGGACAGCGTGAAAAACTGTTTTTT. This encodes CASSADGQREKLFF. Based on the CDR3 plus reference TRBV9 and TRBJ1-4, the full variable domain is DSGVTQTPKHLITATGQRVTLRCSPRSGDLSVYWYQQSLDQGLQFLIQYYNGEERAKGNILERFSAQQFPDLHSELNLSSLELGDSALYFCASSADGQREKLFFGSGTQLSVL.

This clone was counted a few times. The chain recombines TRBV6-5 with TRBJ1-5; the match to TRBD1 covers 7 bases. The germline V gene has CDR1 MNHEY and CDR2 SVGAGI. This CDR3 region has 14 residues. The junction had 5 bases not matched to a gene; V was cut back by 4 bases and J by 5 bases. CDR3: CASSLTGSHQPQHF. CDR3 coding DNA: TGTGCCAGCAGTTTGACAGGGTCACATCAGCCCCAGCATTTT.

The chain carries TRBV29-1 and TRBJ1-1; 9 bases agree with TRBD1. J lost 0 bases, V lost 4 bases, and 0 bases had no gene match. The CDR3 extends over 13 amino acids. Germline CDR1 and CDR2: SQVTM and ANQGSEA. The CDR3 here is CSVGDRVNTEAFF. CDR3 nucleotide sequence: TGCAGCGTTGGGGACAGGGTGAACACTGAAGCTTTCTTT.

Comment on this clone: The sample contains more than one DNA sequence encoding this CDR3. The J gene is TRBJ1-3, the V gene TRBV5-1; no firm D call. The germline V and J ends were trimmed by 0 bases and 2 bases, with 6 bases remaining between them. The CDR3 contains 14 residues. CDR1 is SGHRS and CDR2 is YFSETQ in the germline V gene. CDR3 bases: TGCGCCAGCAGCTTGGACGGGGCTGGAAACACCATATATTTT. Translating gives CASSLDGAGNTIYF.